Listed below are T cell receptor beta chains from one sample, sequenced in a study of T cell responses to AZD1222 COVID-19 vaccine. Method: immunoSEQ multiplex PCR; TCRdb's copy keeps in-frame clones and lacks some. The sample lists about 98,000 clones, approximately 86% occurring once. Sequences were derived from peripheral blood, sampled on day 0 of AZD1222 vaccination. These receptors originate from an adult in good health. Each CDR3 is given with its conserved first and last residue. The D gene is left open where the match is weak. Size is omitted from some rows. Given values are once, few, many or a class for expanded clones.

D gene: TRBD2
V gene: TRBV19
clone size: few
J gene: TRBJ2-7
CDR3 protein: CASSTAGTSGSYEQYF
CDR3 DNA: TGTGCCAGTAGTACCGCCGGGACTAGCGGGAGCTACGAGCAGTACTTC

D gene: .
V gene: TRBV4-3
clone size: .
J gene: TRBJ2-2
CDR3 protein: CASSQGGRIAGELFF
CDR3 DNA: TGCGCCAGCAGCCAAGGGGGTAGGATAGCCGGGGAGCTGTTTTTT

D gene: TRBD2
V gene: TRBV27
clone size: .
J gene: TRBJ2-1
CDR3 protein: CASSRTTSGSVNEQFF
CDR3 DNA: TGTGCCAGCAGTCGAACGACTAGCGGGAGTGTTAATGAGCAGTTCTTC

D gene: .
V gene: TRBV15
clone size: .
J gene: TRBJ1-2
CDR3 protein: CATSRGGLDGYTF
CDR3 DNA: TGTGCCACCAGCAGAGGAGGGTTGGATGGCTACACCTTC

D gene: TRBD2
V gene: TRBV4-1
clone size: .
J gene: TRBJ2-1
CDR3 protein: CASSLSGRKAGEQFF
CDR3 DNA: TGCGCCAGCAGCCTTAGCGGGAGGAAGGCAGGTGAGCAGTTCTTC

D gene: .
V gene: TRBV11-2
clone size: .
J gene: TRBJ1-5
CDR3 protein: CASSPTDQPQHF
CDR3 DNA: TGTGCCAGCAGCCCAACAGATCAGCCCCAGCATTTT

D gene: .
V gene: TRBV11-1
clone size: .
J gene: TRBJ2-3
CDR3 protein: CASNSWPRGGDTQYF
CDR3 DNA: TGTGCCAGCAACTCTTGGCCCAGGGGAGGAGATACGCAGTATTTT

D gene: .
V gene: TRBV4-1
clone size: .
J gene: TRBJ1-2
CDR3 protein: CASSQEGQSNYGYTF
CDR3 DNA: TGCGCCAGCAGCCAAGAAGGACAGTCTAACTATGGCTACACCTTC

D gene: TRBD1
V gene: TRBV7-2
clone size: once
J gene: TRBJ1-3
CDR3 protein: CASSGQGSGNTIYF
CDR3 DNA: TGTGCCAGCAGCGGACAGGGCAGTGGAAACACCATATATTTT

D gene: TRBD2
V gene: TRBV19
clone size: .
J gene: TRBJ2-1
CDR3 protein: CASSSGSSWRANEQFF
CDR3 DNA: TGTGCCAGTAGTAGCGGGAGCTCCTGGAGAGCCAATGAGCAGTTCTTC

D gene: TRBD1
V gene: TRBV7-2
clone size: .
J gene: TRBJ2-2
CDR3 protein: CASSRDRRNTGELFF
CDR3 DNA: TGTGCCAGCAGCAGGGACAGGAGAAACACCGGGGAGCTGTTTTTT

D gene: .
V gene: TRBV28
clone size: .
J gene: TRBJ1-2
CDR3 protein: CASRVVLEGGYTF
CDR3 DNA: TGTGCCAGCAGGGTGGTCTTAGAAGGTGGCTACACCTTC

D gene: .
V gene: TRBV19
clone size: .
J gene: TRBJ2-3
CDR3 protein: CASTATDTQYF
CDR3 DNA: TGTGCCAGTACCGCCACAGATACGCAGTATTTT

D gene: TRBD1
V gene: TRBV27
clone size: .
J gene: TRBJ1-2
CDR3 protein: CASGTYRTDRGNYGYTF
CDR3 DNA: TGTGCCAGCGGGACTTACAGAACTGACAGGGGCAACTATGGCTACACCTTC

D gene: TRBD1
V gene: TRBV7-2
clone size: .
J gene: TRBJ1-1
CDR3 protein: CASSPRQGGEAFF
CDR3 DNA: TGTGCCAGCAGCCCCCGACAGGGTGGTGAAGCTTTCTTT

D gene: .
V gene: TRBV27
clone size: .
J gene: TRBJ1-2
CDR3 protein: CASRGPPDGYTF
CDR3 DNA: TGTGCCAGCAGGGGTCCACCCGATGGCTACACCTTC

D gene: .
V gene: TRBV19
clone size: .
J gene: TRBJ1-1
CDR3 protein: CASSLFRTNTEAFF
CDR3 DNA: TGTGCCAGTAGCCTATTCCGGACGAACACTGAAGCTTTCTTT

D gene: TRBD1
V gene: TRBV7-2
clone size: .
J gene: TRBJ1-4
CDR3 protein: CASSPRQGANQKLFF
CDR3 DNA: TGTGCCAGCAGCCCAAGACAGGGGGCCAATCAAAAACTGTTTTTT

D gene: TRBD2
V gene: TRBV28
clone size: .
J gene: TRBJ2-3
CDR3 protein: CATSLAGSGTDTQYF
CDR3 DNA: TGTGCCACTTCGCTAGCGGGGAGCGGAACAGATACGCAGTATTTT

D gene: TRBD1
V gene: TRBV27
clone size: .
J gene: TRBJ2-3
CDR3 protein: CASSSGQGSTDTQYF
CDR3 DNA: TGTGCCAGCAGTTCCGGACAGGGGAGCACAGATACGCAGTATTTT

D gene: TRBD2
V gene: TRBV19
clone size: .
J gene: TRBJ2-1
CDR3 protein: CASSIAGGSSYNEQFF
CDR3 DNA: TGTGCCAGTAGTATAGCGGGGGGGTCGTCCTACAATGAGCAGTTCTTC

D gene: TRBD2
V gene: TRBV5-1
clone size: .
J gene: TRBJ2-5
CDR3 protein: CASSLAAPGGPSGETQYF
CDR3 DNA: TGCGCCAGCAGCTTGGCAGCCCCGGGAGGGCCATCAGGAGAGACCCAGTACTTC

D gene: TRBD2
V gene: TRBV19
clone size: .
J gene: TRBJ2-1
CDR3 protein: CASRLAGGYNEQFF
CDR3 DNA: TGTGCCAGTCGGCTAGCGGGAGGGTATAATGAGCAGTTCTTC

D gene: TRBD1
V gene: TRBV24-1
clone size: .
J gene: TRBJ2-4
CDR3 protein: CATSDTGGFEKMVQYF
CDR3 DNA: TGTGCCACCAGTGATACAGGGGGCTTCGAAAAAATGGTTCAGTACTTC

D gene: .
V gene: TRBV6-5
clone size: .
J gene: TRBJ1-3
CDR3 protein: CASSITGSGNTIYF
CDR3 DNA: TGTGCCAGCAGTATAACAGGATCTGGAAACACCATATATTTT

D gene: .
V gene: TRBV27
clone size: few
J gene: TRBJ2-7
CDR3 protein: CASSPSGTAHYEQYF
CDR3 DNA: TGTGCCAGCAGTCCAAGCGGGACAGCCCACTACGAGCAGTACTTC

D gene: TRBD2
V gene: TRBV11-2
clone size: .
J gene: TRBJ2-7
CDR3 protein: CASSGPGLASSYEQYF
CDR3 DNA: TGTGCCAGCAGCGGACCGGGACTAGCGAGTTCCTACGAGCAGTACTTC

D gene: TRBD1
V gene: TRBV2
clone size: .
J gene: TRBJ2-7
CDR3 protein: CASRGTDYEQYF
CDR3 DNA: TGTGCCAGCAGAGGGACAGACTACGAGCAGTACTTC

D gene: .
V gene: TRBV5-1
clone size: once
J gene: TRBJ2-7
CDR3 protein: CASSSGTPSHYEQYF
CDR3 DNA: TGCGCCAGCAGCTCCGGGACCCCAAGCCACTACGAGCAGTACTTC

D gene: .
V gene: TRBV19
clone size: .
J gene: TRBJ2-5
CDR3 protein: CASSTRETQYF
CDR3 DNA: TGTGCCAGTTCAACCCGAGAGACCCAGTACTTC

D gene: TRBD1
V gene: TRBV9
clone size: .
J gene: TRBJ1-2
CDR3 protein: CASSVGWTGANYGYTF
CDR3 DNA: TGTGCCAGCAGCGTAGGGTGGACAGGGGCAAACTATGGCTACACCTTC

D gene: .
V gene: TRBV18
clone size: .
J gene: TRBJ2-7
CDR3 protein: CASSPGSAEQYF
CDR3 DNA: TGTGCCAGCTCACCAGGCTCGGCCGAGCAGTACTTC

D gene: TRBD1
V gene: TRBV9
clone size: .
J gene: TRBJ1-3
CDR3 protein: CASSVGHQGASDTIYF
CDR3 DNA: TGTGCCAGCAGCGTAGGACACCAGGGGGCGTCGGACACCATATATTTT

D gene: .
V gene: TRBV15
clone size: .
J gene: TRBJ2-7
CDR3 protein: CATSRDYGSGAGTSYEQYF
CDR3 DNA: TGTGCCACCAGCAGAGATTACGGCAGTGGGGCAGGGACCTCCTACGAGCAGTACTTC

D gene: TRBD2
V gene: TRBV28
clone size: .
J gene: TRBJ2-7
CDR3 protein: CASSLRGLAGASEQYF
CDR3 DNA: TGTGCCAGCAGTTTGAGGGGGCTAGCGGGAGCCAGCGAGCAGTACTTC